Shown below are 8 T cell receptor beta chains from a single sample sequenced in a study of cytomegalovirus exposure and HLA in healthy donors. The PCR ran on 60 Vbeta and 13 Jbeta primers. Data came from immunoSEQ multiplex PCR; TCRdb stores just in-frame clones and leaves some out. This table holds around 250,000 clones, 70% to 90% found once. What was sequenced was PBMCs. All receptors come from a woman in her sixties or seventies in good health and CMV-seropositive.

The rearrangement links TRBV15 to TRBJ1-5; 7 bases agree with TRBD1. J was trimmed by 2 bases and V by 0 bases; bases with no gene match: 13. Germline V gives CDR1 LNHNV, CDR2 YYDKDF (reference sequence). The length of the CDR3 is 19 residues. DNA for the CDR3: TGTGCCACCAGCAGAGATCGAGGGGGCGGCCGGTTCGGCAATCAGCCCCAGCATTTT. Translated: CATSRDRGGGRFGNQPQHF.

The rearrangement links TRBV14 to TRBJ2-7; 7 bases fit TRBD1. The CDR3 sequence is 13 residues long. Germline CDR1 SGHDN, CDR2 FVKESK. V lost 1 base to trimming and J lost 6 bases; unmatched junction nucleotides: 3. This CDR3 reads CASSQATGIEQYF. The CDR3 coding sequence is TGTGCCAGCAGCCAAGCGACAGGGATCGAGCAGTACTTC.

The V gene is TRBV5-1, the J gene TRBJ2-7, with D possibly matching TRBD2 (6 bases). V lost 0 bases and J 4 bases, leaving 8 bases between the germline ends. Germline V gene data show CDR1 as SGHRS and CDR2 as YFSETQ. CDR3 length: 13 residues. CDR3 protein: CASSLGEVYEQYF. CDR3 nucleotides: TGCGCCAGCAGCTTGGGGGAGGTTTACGAGCAGTACTTC.

The chain carries TRBV5-1 and TRBJ2-7, with 8 bases matching TRBD2. The V segment lost 5 bases and the J segment 4 bases; nucleotides outside the gene matches: 11. The CDR3 totals 15 residues. CDR1 is SGHRS and CDR2 is YFSETQ in the germline V gene. CDR3 residues: CASSQEAGVRYEQYF. The CDR3 DNA sequence: TGCGCCAGCAGTCAGGAAGCGGGAGTGAGGTACGAGCAGTACTTC.

The chain combines TRBV4-1 with TRBJ2-3; D is unclear. CDR1 and CDR2 from the germline V gene are MGHRA and YSYEKL. The germline V and J ends were trimmed by 4 bases and 2 bases, with 10 bases remaining between them. The CDR3 length is 14 residues. CDR3 region: CASSRYPPTDTQYF. The CDR3 nucleotides are TGCGCCAGCAGCCGTTATCCCCCCACAGATACGCAGTATTTT.

V usage is TRBV6-5 and J usage is TRBJ1-4, with a weak D call TRBD1 (5 bases). Germline V gene data show CDR1 as MNHEY and CDR2 as SVGAGI. The CDR3 contains 16 residues. V lost 4 bases to trimming and J lost 5 bases, with 17 bases between them. The CDR3, as DNA: TGTGCCAGCAGTTTGATGACAGCTGCTTTAAATGAAAAACTGTTTTTT. Its translation is CASSLMTAALNEKLFF.

The chain links TRBV19 to TRBJ1-1, with D possibly being TRBD1 (6 bases). Trimming left V 5 bases short and J 1 base short, with 11 bases between. The CDR3 consists of 14 residues. Germline CDR1 LNHDA, CDR2 SQIVND (reference sequence). The CDR3 sequence: CASSRTAQNTEAFF. As DNA, the CDR3 is TGTGCCAGTAGTCGGACAGCTCAGAACACTGAAGCTTTCTTT.

The rearrangement links TRBV27 to TRBJ2-6; D gene uncertain. Trimming pared 2 bases from V and 0 bases from J, leaving 5 bases between. This CDR3 is built from 15 residues. Germline values: CDR1 MNHEY, CDR2 SMNVEV (reference sequence). This CDR3 is CASSLESSGANVLTF. DNA for the CDR3: TGTGCCAGCAGTTTAGAGAGCTCTGGGGCCAACGTCCTGACTTTC. The full variable domain, with the rest looked up from reference TRBV27 and TRBJ2-6, is EAQVTQNPRYLITVTGKKLTVTCSQNMNHEYMSWYRQDPGLGLRQIYYSMNVEVTDKGDVPEGYKVSRKEKRNFPLILESPSPNQTSLYFCASSLESSGANVLTFGAGSRLTVL.